This T cell receptor beta chain came from a study of T cells in Graves' hyperthyroidism and ophthalmopathy. PBMCs stemmed from about 9.7 ml fresh peripheral blood. This CDR3 spans 13 amino acids. CDR1 GTSNPN and CDR2 SVGIG come from the germline V gene (reference sequence). With 2 bases removed from V and 3 bases from J, the gap between germline ends came to 11 bases. Amplification of TCR beta CDR3 regions used RNA as the template. First-round RT-PCR with HTBI primers amplified the TCR CDR3 region. MiXCR was run by TCRdb on the multiplex PCR reads, yielding one entry per CDR3 protein. The table has some 620,000 distinct CDR3 sequences, roughly 17% seen once.

The source material was blood. This chain uses TRBV30 with TRBJ2-7; no clear D. The TCR sequence derives from a woman aged 25 to 39 with Graves' hyperthyroidism. CDR3 in amino acids: CAWSLFPNYEQYF. In nucleotides, the CDR3 is TGTGCCTGGAGTCTTTTTCCTAACTACGAGCAGTACTTC. Based on the CDR3 plus reference TRBV30 and TRBJ2-7, the full variable domain is SQTIHQWPATLVQPVGSPLSLECTVEGTSNPNLYWYRQAAGRGLQLLFYSVGIGQISSEVPQNLSASRPQDRQFILSSKKLLLSDSGFYLCAWSLFPNYEQYFGPGTRLTVT.